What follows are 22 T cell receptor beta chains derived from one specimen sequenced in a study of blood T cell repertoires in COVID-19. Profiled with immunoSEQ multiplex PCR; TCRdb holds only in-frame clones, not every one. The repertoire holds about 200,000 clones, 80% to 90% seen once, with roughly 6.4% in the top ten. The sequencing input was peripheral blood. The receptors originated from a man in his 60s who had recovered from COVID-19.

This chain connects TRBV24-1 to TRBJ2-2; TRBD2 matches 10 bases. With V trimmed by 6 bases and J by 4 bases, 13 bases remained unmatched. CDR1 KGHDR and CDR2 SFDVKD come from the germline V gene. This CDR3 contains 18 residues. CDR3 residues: CATSYRASGSVGTGELFF. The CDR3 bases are TGTGCCACCAGTTATCGGGCTAGCGGGAGCGTTGGCACCGGGGAGCTGTTTTTT.

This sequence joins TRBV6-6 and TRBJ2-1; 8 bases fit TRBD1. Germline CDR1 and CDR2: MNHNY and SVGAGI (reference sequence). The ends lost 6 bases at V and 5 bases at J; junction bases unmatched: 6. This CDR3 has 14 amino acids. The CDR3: CASSGTGGNNEQFF. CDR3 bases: TGTGCCAGCAGCGGAACAGGGGGAAACAATGAGCAGTTCTTC.

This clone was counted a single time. CDR3 nucleotides: TGTGCCAGCAGCTCACTAGGGGGCGCCGGGTACACTGAAGCTTTCTTT. It yields the protein CASSSLGGAGYTEAFF. The V call is TRBV5-4, the J call TRBJ1-1; 7 bases are shared with TRBD1. With V trimmed by 3 bases and J by 3 bases, 11 bases remained unmatched. The germline gives CDR1 SGHNT, CDR2 YYREEE (reference sequence). The CDR3 length is 16 residues.

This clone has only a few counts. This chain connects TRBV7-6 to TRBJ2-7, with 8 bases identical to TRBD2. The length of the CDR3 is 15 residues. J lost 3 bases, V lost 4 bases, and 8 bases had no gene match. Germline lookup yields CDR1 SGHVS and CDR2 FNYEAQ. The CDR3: CASSSKAAGGYEQYF. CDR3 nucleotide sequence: TGTGCCAGCAGCTCCAAGGCCGCGGGGGGCTACGAGCAGTACTTC.

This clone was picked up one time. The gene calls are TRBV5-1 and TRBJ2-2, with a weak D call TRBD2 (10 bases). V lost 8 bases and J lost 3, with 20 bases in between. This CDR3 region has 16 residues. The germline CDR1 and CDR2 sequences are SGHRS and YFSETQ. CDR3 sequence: CASGTGTSADTGELFF. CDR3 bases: TGCGCCAGTGGGACAGGGACTAGCGCCGACACCGGGGAGCTGTTTTTT.

The CDR3 bases are TGTGCCAGCAGTTCTAGGGCGGGTTCGAACACAGATACGCAGTATTTT. Protein sequence: CASSSRAGSNTDTQYF. V and J are TRBV25-1 and TRBJ2-3; D may be TRBD2 (5 bases). The germline gives CDR1 MGHDK, CDR2 SYGVNS. V was cut by 5 bases and J by 2 bases, with 17 bases left in between. The CDR3 length is 16 residues.

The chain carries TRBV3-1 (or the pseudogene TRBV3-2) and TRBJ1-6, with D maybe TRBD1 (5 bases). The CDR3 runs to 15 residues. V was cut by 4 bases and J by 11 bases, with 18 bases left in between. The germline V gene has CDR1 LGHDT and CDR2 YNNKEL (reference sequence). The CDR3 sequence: CASSPRVDRGPPLHF. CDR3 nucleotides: TGTGCCAGCAGCCCCAGGGTGGACCGCGGCCCACCCCTCCACTTT.

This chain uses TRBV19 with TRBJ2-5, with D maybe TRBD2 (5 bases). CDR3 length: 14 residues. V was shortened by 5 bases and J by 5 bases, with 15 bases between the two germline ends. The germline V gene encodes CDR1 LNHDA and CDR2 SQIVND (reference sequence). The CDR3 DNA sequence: TGTGCCAGTAGTGAGGGCGTCGGCGCGGAGACCCAGTACTTC. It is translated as CASSEGVGAETQYF. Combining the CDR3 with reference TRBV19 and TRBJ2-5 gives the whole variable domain DGGITQSPKYLFRKEGQNVTLSCEQNLNHDAMYWYRQDPGQGLRLIYYSQIVNDFQKGDIAEGYSVSREKKESFPLTVTSAQKNPTAFYLCASSEGVGAETQYFGPGTRLLVL.

CDR3 bases: TGTGCCAGCAGCCAAGTTCCAACTGGTTTCCCCAACTATGGCTACACCTTC. Translation: CASSQVPTGFPNYGYTF. The chain employs TRBV3-1 (or the pseudogene TRBV3-2) and TRBJ1-2, with D unclear. The CDR3 extends over 17 amino acids. Deletions cut 1 base from V and 2 bases from J, with 17 bases between. Germline-derived CDR1 and CDR2 are LGHDT and YNNKEL (reference sequence).

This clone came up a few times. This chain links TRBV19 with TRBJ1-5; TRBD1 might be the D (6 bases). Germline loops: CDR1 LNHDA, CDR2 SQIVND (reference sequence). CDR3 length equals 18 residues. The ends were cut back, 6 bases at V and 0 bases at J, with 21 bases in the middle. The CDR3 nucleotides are TGTGCCAGTAGCCCCCGGGACATAACGGGGCATAGCAATCAGCCCCAGCATTTT. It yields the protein CASSPRDITGHSNQPQHF.

This CDR3 is CASSLDSGNSYNEQFF. CDR3 DNA: TGCGCCAGCAGCTTGGATAGCGGCAACTCCTACAATGAGCAGTTCTTC. The chain is built from TRBV5-1 and TRBJ2-1; TRBD2 might be the D (6 bases). There are 16 residues in the CDR3. Germline-derived CDR1 and CDR2 are SGHRS and YFSETQ. Between the trimmed V and J ends, which lost 0 bases and 0 bases, there was a span of 10 bases.

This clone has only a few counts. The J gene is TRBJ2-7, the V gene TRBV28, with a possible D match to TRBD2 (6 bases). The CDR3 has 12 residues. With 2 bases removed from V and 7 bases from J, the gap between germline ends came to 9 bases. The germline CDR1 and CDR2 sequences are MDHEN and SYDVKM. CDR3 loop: CASSLAGGEQYF. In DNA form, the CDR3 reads TGTGCCAGCAGTTTAGCTGGGGGGGAGCAGTACTTC.

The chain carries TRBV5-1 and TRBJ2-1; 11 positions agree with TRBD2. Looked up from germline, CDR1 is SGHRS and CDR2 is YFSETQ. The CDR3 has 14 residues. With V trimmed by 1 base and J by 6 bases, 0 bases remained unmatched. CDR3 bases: TGCGCCAGCAGCTTGACTAGCGGGAGCAATGAGCAGTTCTTC. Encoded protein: CASSLTSGSNEQFF. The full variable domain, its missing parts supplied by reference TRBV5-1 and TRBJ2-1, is KAGVTQTPRYLIKTRGQQVTLSCSPISGHRSVSWYQQTPGQGLQFLFEYFSETQRNKGNFPGRFSGRQFSNSRSEMNVSTLELGDSALYLCASSLTSGSNEQFFGPGTRLTVL.

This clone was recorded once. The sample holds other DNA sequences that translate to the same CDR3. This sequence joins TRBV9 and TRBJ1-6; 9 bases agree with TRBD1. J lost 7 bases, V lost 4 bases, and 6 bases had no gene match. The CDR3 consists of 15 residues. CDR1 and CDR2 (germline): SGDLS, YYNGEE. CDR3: CASSPGQGKNSPLHF. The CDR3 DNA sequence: TGTGCCAGCAGCCCGGGACAGGGTAAGAATTCACCCCTCCACTTT.

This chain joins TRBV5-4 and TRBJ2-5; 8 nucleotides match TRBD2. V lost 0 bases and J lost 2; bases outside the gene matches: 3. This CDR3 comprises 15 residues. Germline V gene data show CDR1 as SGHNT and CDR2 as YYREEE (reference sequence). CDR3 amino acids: CASSLGGGSQETQYF. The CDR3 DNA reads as TGTGCCAGCAGCTTGGGCGGGGGGTCGCAAGAGACCCAGTACTTC.

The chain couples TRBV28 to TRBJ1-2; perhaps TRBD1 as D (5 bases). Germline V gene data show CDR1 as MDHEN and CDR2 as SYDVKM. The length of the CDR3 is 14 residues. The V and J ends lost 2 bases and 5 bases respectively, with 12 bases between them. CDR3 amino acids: CASSLSGARYGYTF. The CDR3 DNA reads TGTGCCAGCAGTTTAAGCGGGGCAAGGTATGGCTACACCTTC.

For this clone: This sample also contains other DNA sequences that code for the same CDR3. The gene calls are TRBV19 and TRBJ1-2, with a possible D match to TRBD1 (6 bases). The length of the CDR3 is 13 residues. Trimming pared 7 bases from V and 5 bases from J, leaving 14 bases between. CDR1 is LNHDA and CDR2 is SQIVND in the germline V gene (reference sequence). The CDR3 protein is CASNPPQGYGYTF. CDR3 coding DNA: TGTGCCAGTAACCCCCCCCAGGGGTATGGCTACACCTTC.

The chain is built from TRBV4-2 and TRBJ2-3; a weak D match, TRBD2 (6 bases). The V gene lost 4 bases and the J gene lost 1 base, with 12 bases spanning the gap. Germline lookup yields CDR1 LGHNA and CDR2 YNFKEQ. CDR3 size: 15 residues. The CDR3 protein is CASSLVGGGTDTQYF. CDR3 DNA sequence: TGTGCCAGCAGCCTTGTGGGAGGAGGCACAGATACGCAGTATTTT.

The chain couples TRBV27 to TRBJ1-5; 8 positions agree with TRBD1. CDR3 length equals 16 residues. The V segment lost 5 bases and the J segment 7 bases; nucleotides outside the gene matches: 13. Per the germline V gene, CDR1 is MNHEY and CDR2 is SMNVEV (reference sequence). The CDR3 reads CASSRGTQGARQPQHF. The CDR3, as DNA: TGTGCCAGCAGTAGAGGAACGCAGGGGGCAAGGCAGCCCCAGCATTTT.

CDR3: CASSPGQGSSPLHF. In DNA, the CDR3 is TGTGCCAGCAGCCCCGGACAGGGCTCCTCACCCCTCCACTTT. This chain joins TRBV7-3 and TRBJ1-6; 8 bases fit TRBD1. V gave up 5 bases and J gave up 10 bases; unmatched junction bases: 7. CDR1 and CDR2 (germline): SGHTA, FQGTGA. CDR3 length: 14 residues.

The CDR3 is CASSQGPGPNTEAFF. The CDR3 DNA reads TGTGCCAGCAGCCAAGGACCAGGCCCGAACACTGAAGCTTTCTTT. The V and J genes are TRBV3-1 (or the pseudogene TRBV3-2) and TRBJ1-1; D is undetermined. V was cut by 1 base and J by 1 base, with 10 bases left in between. Germline CDR1 is LGHDT and CDR2 is YNNKEL (reference sequence). The CDR3 totals 15 residues.

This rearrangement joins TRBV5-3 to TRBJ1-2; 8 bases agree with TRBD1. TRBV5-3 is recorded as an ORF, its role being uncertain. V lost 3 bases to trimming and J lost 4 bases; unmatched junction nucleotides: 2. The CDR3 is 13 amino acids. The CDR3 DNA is TGTGCCAGAAGCTCTGGACAGGGCTATGGCTACACCTTC. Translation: CARSSGQGYGYTF.